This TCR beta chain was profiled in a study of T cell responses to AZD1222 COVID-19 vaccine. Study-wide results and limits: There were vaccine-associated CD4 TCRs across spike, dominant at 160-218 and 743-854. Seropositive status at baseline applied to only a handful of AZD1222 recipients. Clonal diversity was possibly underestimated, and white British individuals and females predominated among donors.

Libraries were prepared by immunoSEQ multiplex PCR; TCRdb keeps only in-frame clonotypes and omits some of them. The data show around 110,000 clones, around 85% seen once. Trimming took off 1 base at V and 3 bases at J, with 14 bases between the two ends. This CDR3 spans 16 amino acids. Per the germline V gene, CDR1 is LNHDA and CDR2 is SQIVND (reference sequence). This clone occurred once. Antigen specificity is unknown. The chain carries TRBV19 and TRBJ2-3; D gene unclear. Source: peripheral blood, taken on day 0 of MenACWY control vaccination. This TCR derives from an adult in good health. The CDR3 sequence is CASSIASPPGTDTQYF. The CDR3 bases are TGTGCCAGTAGTATAGCATCCCCGCCCGGGACAGATACGCAGTATTTT.